This section outlines one T cell receptor beta chain sequence together with its context. Profiling relied on immunoSEQ multiplex PCR, and the TCRdb table lists in-frame clones only, not all of them. The table records 75,000 to 95,000 clones, about 96% of them present only once. CDR3 size: 14 residues. CDR1 and CDR2 from the germline V gene are MNHEY and SVGAGI. Trimming left V 2 bases short and J 4 bases short, with 8 bases between. These data are taken from a study of technical replicates of blood from a handful of donors. The source of this sequence is a human donor in good health. Material for sequencing was T cells isolated from PBMCs. The chain uses TRBV6-5 and TRBJ2-2; tentative D call: TRBD2 (6 bases). The CDR3 is CASSYAGSTGELFF. CDR3 in DNA: TGTGCCAGCAGTTACGCGGGAAGCACCGGGGAGCTGTTTTTT.